These 10 T cell receptor beta chains came from one sample sequenced in a study of T cells in Graves' hyperthyroidism and ophthalmopathy. TCR beta CDR3 regions were amplified from RNA transcripts. HTBI primers were used for first-round RT-PCR of the TCR CDR3. A single record per CDR3 protein comes from TCRdb applying MiXCR to the multiplex PCR reads. The sample includes nearly 750,000 distinct CDR3 sequences, approximately 36% of them seen just once. Sequencing input: blood. All receptors come from a woman aged 35 to 49 with Graves' hyperthyroidism.

This clonotype was found many times. The rearrangement joins TRBV7-2 to TRBJ2-7; no clear D. Trimming removed 2 bases from V and 3 bases from J, with 11 bases in between. In germline, CDR1 is SGHTA, CDR2 FQGNSA. The CDR3 is 14 amino acids. CDR3 sequence: CASSLLPGSYEQYF. DNA of the CDR3: TGTGCCAGCAGCTTACTCCCGGGTAGCTACGAGCAGTACTTC.

This clonotype has ten or more counts. The chain couples TRBV2 to TRBJ2-7; D remains ambiguous. This CDR3 has 12 amino acids. V was cut by 3 bases and J by 5 bases, with 8 bases left in between. Germline V gives CDR1 SNHLY, CDR2 FYNNEI. The CDR3 DNA reads as TGTGCCAGCAGTGATGTAGGAAACGAGCAGTACTTC. Translation gives CASSDVGNEQYF. The complete variable domain, with remaining parts taken from reference TRBV2 and TRBJ2-7, reads EPEVTQTPSHQVTQMGQEVILRCVPISNHLYFYWYRQILGQKVEFLVSFYNNEISEKSEIFDDQFSVERPDGSNFTLKIRSTKLEDSAMYFCASSDVGNEQYFGPGTRLTVT.

This clonotype was detected ten times or more. The V gene is TRBV29-1, the J gene TRBJ1-2; D is ambiguous. V lost 3 bases and J 5 bases, leaving 16 bases between the germline ends. CDR1 is SQVTM and CDR2 is ANQGSEA in the germline V gene. The CDR3 contains 14 residues. The CDR3 DNA sequence: TGCAGCGTTGAGGCAATAGATAAACCTTATGGCTACACCTTC. This gives the protein CSVEAIDKPYGYTF.

This clonotype was seen many times. The V call is TRBV7-2, the J call TRBJ1-2; weak D call: TRBD1 (6 bases). Trimming removed 3 bases from V and 8 bases from J, with 13 bases in between. CDR3 size: 13 residues. CDR1 SGHTA and CDR2 FQGNSA come from the germline V gene. CDR3 coding DNA: TGTGCCAGCAGCTTTAACAGGGTATTAGGCTACACCTTC. It yields the protein CASSFNRVLGYTF.

In regard to this clonotype: One end of the junction does not line up with germline, which may come from a read error. The V gene is TRBV24-1, the J gene TRBJ2-6; D is tentatively TRBD1 or TRBD2 (5 bases each). Germline values: CDR1 KGHDR, CDR2 SFDVKD. CDR3 length: 14 residues. The CDR3 sequence is CASSQGYGADVLTF. CDR3 bases: TGTGCCAGCAGCCAGGGCTACGGGGCCGACGTCCTGACTTTC.

A note on this clonotype: At one of its ends the junction is not consistent with the germline gene, which may arise from a read error. The CDR3 nucleotides are TGTACCACCAGCAGAGCGGGCAGGTCGAATCAGCCCCAGCATTTC. The encoded protein is CTTSRAGRSNQPQHF. The rearrangement uses TRBV15 and TRBJ1-5; D not certain. There are 15 residues in the CDR3. Germline V gene sequence: CDR1 LNHNV, CDR2 YYDKDF (reference sequence).

The chain links TRBV14 to TRBJ1-5, with D possibly TRBD1 on 5 matching bases. This CDR3 is 16 amino acids long. With 4 bases removed from V and 11 bases from J, the gap between germline ends came to 24 bases. Germline V gene sequence: CDR1 SGHDN, CDR2 FVKESK. The CDR3 here is CASSPGDGRGTATQHF. The CDR3 DNA reads TGTGCCAGCAGCCCGGGGGACGGCCGAGGGACGGCAACCCAGCATTTT.

This clonotype has a single count. Germline is not matched at one junction end, which may reflect a read error. The chain carries TRBV7-9 and TRBJ1-2; the D is unclear. In germline, CDR1 is SEHNR, CDR2 FQNEAQ (reference sequence). The CDR3 extends over 13 amino acids. The CDR3 DNA follows: TGTGCCAGCAGCCAAGAGCCAGGCGATGGCCACACCTTC. This sequence encodes CASSQEPGDGHTF.

This clonotype was seen a handful of times. The V and J genes are TRBV24-1 and TRBJ2-3; D is ambiguous. CDR1 KGHDR and CDR2 SFDVKD come from the germline V gene. The ends were cut back, 5 bases at V and 6 bases at J, with 11 bases in the middle. The CDR3 contains 13 residues. The CDR3 is CATSAVAPDTQYF. The CDR3 DNA follows: TGTGCCACCAGTGCCGTAGCTCCTGATACGCAGTATTTT.

In its sample, this clonotype was seen many times. The chain links TRBV20-1 to TRBJ1-1; unclear D gene. Germline CDR1 reads DFQATT; CDR2 reads SNEGSKA (reference sequence). With 5 bases removed from V and 1 base from J, the gap between germline ends came to 14 bases. CDR3 length equals 14 residues. The DNA for the CDR3 is TGCAGTGCTCTGGCGTACGGCGGGAACACTGAAGCTTTCTTT. Protein sequence: CSALAYGGNTEAFF.